The 21 T cell receptor beta chains below all came from one sample that was sequenced in a study of blood T cell repertoires in COVID-19. Using immunoSEQ multiplex PCR, the repertoire was profiled, and TCRdb retains in-frame clones only, with some absent. This table has roughly 230,000 clones, around 86% appearing once. The sample comprised PBMCs or T cells enriched from blood (not recorded which). The receptors here all came from a young man in a cohort exposed to, infected with or recovered from COVID-19 (not recorded which).

Written as DNA, the CDR3 is TGTGCCAGCAGCCCCACCTTAACGGGTCTGGCCTATGGCTACACCTTC. Translating it yields CASSPTLTGLAYGYTF. V usage is TRBV9 and J usage is TRBJ1-2; D gene ambiguous. CDR1 SGDLS and CDR2 YYNGEE come from the germline V gene. CDR3 length equals 16 residues. Trimming removed 4 bases from V and 4 bases from J, with 20 bases in between. Filled out from reference TRBV9 and TRBJ1-2, the complete variable domain reads DSGVTQTPKHLITATGQRVTLRCSPRSGDLSVYWYQQSLDQGLQFLIQYYNGEERAKGNILERFSAQQFPDLHSELNLSSLELGDSALYFCASSPTLTGLAYGYTFGSGTRLTVV.

The chain couples TRBV27 to TRBJ2-5; perhaps TRBD2 as D (5 bases). The CDR3 runs 14 residues. CDR1 is MNHEY and CDR2 is SMNVEV in the germline V gene (reference sequence). Deletions cut 7 bases from V and 3 bases from J, with 15 bases between. CDR3 DNA: TGTGCCAGCAAAGTAAGGGCAGCGGAAGAGACCCAGTACTTC. Its translation is CASKVRAAEETQYF.

The chain employs TRBV28 and TRBJ1-6; no clear D gene. V was clipped by 6 bases and J by 11 bases, with 14 bases between them. The CDR3 sequence is 13 residues long. CDR1 MDHEN and CDR2 SYDVKM come from the germline V gene. CDR3 sequence: CASSDRPGTPLHF. Written as DNA, the CDR3 is TGTGCCAGCAGCGATAGACCGGGAACACCCCTCCACTTT.

The rearrangement links TRBV7-9 to TRBJ1-5, with 11 bases aligning to TRBD1. CDR1 is SEHNR, CDR2 FQNEAQ, per germline (reference sequence). J lost 5 bases, V lost 2 bases, and 5 bases had no gene match. CDR3 length: 16 residues. Here the CDR3 DNA reads TGTGCCAGCAGCTTAAGTATGGGACAGGGGGATCAGCCCCAGCATTTT. Translating gives CASSLSMGQGDQPQHF.

The J gene is TRBJ2-7, the V gene TRBV28; perhaps TRBD1 as D (5 bases). CDR3 length: 15 amino acids. V was cut by 7 bases and J by 4 bases, with 20 bases left in between. Germline CDR1 is MDHEN and CDR2 is SYDVKM. CDR3 loop: CASIYGQGSFYEQYF. DNA for the CDR3: TGTGCCAGCATTTACGGCCAGGGCTCTTTTTACGAGCAGTACTTC. Using reference TRBV28 and TRBJ2-7 for the parts outside the CDR3, the full variable domain is DVKVTQSSRYLVKRTGEKVFLECVQDMDHENMFWYRQDPGLGLRLIYFSYDVKMKEKGDIPEGYSVSREKKERFSLILESASTNQTSMYLCASIYGQGSFYEQYFGPGTRLTVT.

The chain links TRBV5-4 to TRBJ1-1, with unresolved D. Germline V CDR1 and CDR2: SGHNT, YYREEE (reference sequence). The V and J ends lost 2 bases and 0 bases respectively, with 8 bases between them. This CDR3 has 14 residues. CDR3 loop: CASSLPLLNTEAFF. CDR3 in DNA: TGTGCCAGCAGCTTACCACTCCTGAACACTGAAGCTTTCTTT.

This chain joins TRBV7-9 and TRBJ2-7; 9 nucleotides agree with TRBD2. The CDR3 runs 15 residues. V shed 3 bases and J 7 bases; nucleotides not matched to a gene: 10. Germline V CDR1 and CDR2: SEHNR, FQNEAQ (reference sequence). The CDR3 coding sequence is TGTGCCAGCAGCTTCGCCATAGCGGGAGCAGAAGAGCAGTACTTC. It translates to CASSFAIAGAEEQYF.

This chain connects TRBV7-9 to TRBJ2-2; D not certain. V gave up 6 bases and J gave up 2 bases, with 10 bases separating them. Germline CDR1 and CDR2: SEHNR and FQNEAQ (reference sequence). CDR3 length: 14 amino acids. CDR3 sequence reads: CASSHSSNTGELFF. CDR3 bases: TGTGCCAGCAGTCACTCCTCTAACACCGGGGAGCTGTTTTTT.

This chain joins TRBV12-3 or TRBV12-4 and TRBJ2-7; 8 bases are shared with TRBD1. The J segment lost 9 bases and the V segment lost 5 bases, leaving 3 bases of the junction unmatched. This CDR3 has 11 amino acids. CDR3 sequence reads: CASSIGQGQYF. CDR3 sequence (DNA): TGTGCCAGCAGTATCGGACAGGGGCAGTACTTC.

This clone came up once. The CDR3 loop is CATSDPIGELTDTQYF. CDR3 coding DNA: TGTGCCACCAGTGATCCGATCGGAGAACTCACAGATACGCAGTATTTT. The chain couples TRBV24-1 to TRBJ2-3; D is unclear. This CDR3 has 16 amino acids. V shed 3 bases and J shed 2 bases, with 14 bases lying between them. Germline CDR1 and CDR2: KGHDR and SFDVKD.

This clone was recorded once. The rearrangement links TRBV19 to TRBJ1-1; unclear D gene. Per the germline V gene, CDR1 is LNHDA and CDR2 is SQIVND (reference sequence). CDR3 length equals 15 residues. V was clipped by 6 bases and J by 2 bases, with 16 bases between them. The CDR3 DNA reads as TGTGCCAGTAGCGACCGCGGGGTGGAAAACACTGAAGCTTTCTTT. Translated, it gives CASSDRGVENTEAFF.

The chain uses TRBV11-2 and TRBJ2-7; D possibly corresponds to TRBD2 (5 bases). The CDR3 contains 14 residues. Trimming pared 7 bases from V and 1 base from J, leaving 14 bases between. From germline, CDR1 is SGHAT and CDR2 FQNNGV. CDR3 in DNA: TGTGCCAGCACCCCCGGGATGGTTTCCTACGAGCAGTACTTC. Amino acid sequence: CASTPGMVSYEQYF.

The chain combines TRBV6-6 with TRBJ1-1; 8 positions agree with TRBD1. V trimming: 4 bases; J trimming: 5 bases; junction bases outside the gene matches: 9. The CDR3 contains 15 residues. Germline V gives CDR1 MNHNY, CDR2 SVGAGI (reference sequence). Here the CDR3 reads CASSLPAGGRTEAFF. The CDR3 bases are TGTGCCAGCAGTTTGCCGGCAGGGGGCAGGACTGAAGCTTTCTTT.

This chain links TRBV30 with TRBJ2-7; TRBD1 is a possible D gene (6 bases). Trimming took 2 bases from V and 4 from J, leaving 21 bases between them. Germline loops: CDR1 GTSNPN, CDR2 SVGIG (reference sequence). This CDR3 region has 16 residues. The CDR3, as DNA: TGTGCCTGGAGTCCCCCACAGGGACCATCGAGGTACGAGCAGTACTTC. Translation gives CAWSPPQGPSRYEQYF. Complete variable domain (other parts from reference TRBV30 and TRBJ2-7): SQTIHQWPATLVQPVGSPLSLECTVEGTSNPNLYWYRQAAGRGLQLLFYSVGIGQISSEVPQNLSASRPQDRQFILSSKKLLLSDSGFYLCAWSPPQGPSRYEQYFGPGTRLTVT.

This rearrangement joins TRBV7-9 to TRBJ2-7; D may be TRBD2 (5 bases). CDR1 is SEHNR and CDR2 is FQNEAQ in the germline V gene (reference sequence). V dropped 5 bases and J dropped 5 bases, with 16 bases sitting between them. The CDR3 totals 14 residues. The CDR3 sequence is CASSPGGRANEQYF. CDR3 sequence (DNA): TGTGCCAGCAGCCCAGGAGGTAGGGCAAACGAGCAGTACTTC.

This sequence joins TRBV4-2 and TRBJ2-3; weak D call: TRBD2 (5 bases). Per the germline V gene, CDR1 is LGHNA and CDR2 is YNFKEQ. The germline V and J ends were trimmed by 1 base and 2 bases, with 7 bases remaining between them. This CDR3 contains 14 residues. The CDR3 protein is CASSQAGITDTQYF. The CDR3 bases are TGTGCCAGCAGCCAAGCGGGAATCACAGATACGCAGTATTTT.

A single count supports this clone. The chain couples TRBV27 to TRBJ1-2; 7 bases map to TRBD1. The V segment lost 5 bases and the J segment 4 bases; nucleotides outside the gene matches: 7. The CDR3 is made up of 14 amino acids. Per germline, CDR1 MNHEY and CDR2 SMNVEV (reference sequence). This CDR3 reads CASSTRQGSYGYTF. As DNA, the CDR3 is TGTGCCAGCAGTACCAGACAGGGAAGCTATGGCTACACCTTC.

This clone was picked up a small number of times. Here the CDR3 reads CASSTGVASNQPQHF. CDR3 DNA sequence: TGTGCCAGTAGCACAGGGGTGGCTAGCAATCAGCCCCAGCATTTT. The chain has TRBV19 and TRBJ1-5, with 7 bases fitting TRBD1. Trimming removed 6 bases from V and 0 bases from J; junction bases left unmatched: 5. The CDR3 has 15 amino acids. CDR1 and CDR2 from the germline V gene are LNHDA and SQIVND (reference sequence).

The chain is built from TRBV7-9 and TRBJ1-6; D not resolved. The ends were cut back, 5 bases at V and 6 bases at J, with 23 bases in the middle. This CDR3 contains 18 residues. Germline V gene lookup returns CDR1 SEHNR and CDR2 FQNEAQ (reference sequence). For the CDR3, the DNA is TGTGCCAGCAGCCCAAGCAGCCGGGGATCGATACTTAATTCACCCCTCCACTTT. It yields the protein CASSPSSRGSILNSPLHF.

This chain connects TRBV27 to TRBJ1-4; 8 bases map to TRBD1. This CDR3 has 16 residues. Germline values: CDR1 MNHEY, CDR2 SMNVEV (reference sequence). The V gene end was trimmed by 5 bases and the J gene end by 9 bases; junction bases not matched to a gene: 14. The CDR3 nucleotides are TGTGCCAGCAGTAAATCACTCCCGGGACAGGCGCAAAAACTGTTTTTT. Protein product: CASSKSLPGQAQKLFF.

The chain links TRBV5-4 to TRBJ2-3, with a weak D call TRBD2 (6 bases). The V and J ends lost 3 bases and 2 bases respectively, with 16 bases between them. The CDR3 loop spans 16 amino acids. Germline V gene data show CDR1 as SGHNT and CDR2 as YYREEE (reference sequence). The CDR3 spells CASSSLGGRNTDTQYF. The CDR3 DNA follows: TGTGCCAGCAGCTCCCTCGGGGGTAGGAACACAGATACGCAGTATTTT.